This T cell receptor (beta chain) was observed in a study of early T cells in non-severe SARS-CoV-2 infection. Background on the study: It was bulk RNA from unsorted whole blood that was sequenced, and the chains were unpaired.

The library protocol tagged individual cDNA molecules with unique molecular identifiers. TCRdb independently ran MiXCR on the 5' RACE reads; one entry per CDR3 protein. The sample lists about 61,000 distinct CDR3 sequences; approximately 10% were seen once. Overall study results and limits: VDJdb matching skewed toward anti-spike CD8 responses, missing private and CD4 specificities.

Concerning this clonotype itself: Its antigen is unidentified.

The ends were cut back, 4 bases at V and 0 bases at J, with 15 bases in the middle. The germline gives CDR1 LGHDT, CDR2 YNNKEL (reference sequence). This CDR3 contains 16 residues. The material sequenced was whole blood. This rearrangement joins TRBV3-1 to TRBJ1-1; D is unclear. The sequence came from an adult who was a healthcare worker with PCR-confirmed SARS-CoV-2 infection or an uninfected control (not recorded which). The DNA for the CDR3 is TGTGCCAGCAGCCCTTGGCCCAGAAGGATGAACACTGAAGCTTTCTTT. It is translated as CASSPWPRRMNTEAFF.